Below, 5 T cell receptor beta chains from the same sample are listed, as sequenced in a study of blood T cells in healthy people across ages. Alongside a J-beta primer mix, a sample-barcoded 5' primer served in a second PCR lasting 7 to 11 cycles. MiXCR, applied by TCRdb to the 5' RACE reads, yields one record per CDR3 protein. The sample lists 850,000 to 1,300,000 distinct CDR3 sequences; 45% were seen once. Sequencing used blood. The receptors come from a woman in her sixties in good health.

The chain has TRBV5-1 and TRBJ2-5; possibly TRBD1 for D (5 bases). The CDR3 runs to 15 residues. The ends were cut back, 6 bases at V and 3 bases at J, with 18 bases in the middle. Germline CDR1 SGHRS, CDR2 YFSETQ. This CDR3 reads CASTYQGALEETQYF. Written as DNA, the CDR3 is TGCGCCAGCACCTATCAAGGGGCGCTAGAAGAGACCCAGTACTTC. Based on the CDR3 plus reference TRBV5-1 and TRBJ2-5, the full variable domain is KAGVTQTPRYLIKTRGQQVTLSCSPISGHRSVSWYQQTPGQGLQFLFEYFSETQRNKGNFPGRFSGRQFSNSRSEMNVSTLELGDSALYLCASTYQGALEETQYFGPGTRLLVL.

A remark on this clonotype: This may be a read error: a much more frequent sequence differs by one nucleotide. The chain employs TRBV15 and TRBJ2-5; TRBD1 matches at 8 bases. V lost 7 bases, J lost 5 bases, and 6 bases stayed unmatched. This CDR3 contains 13 residues. From germline, CDR1 is LNHNV and CDR2 YYDKDF (reference sequence). The CDR3 is CATNRQGTETQYF. The DNA for the CDR3 is TGTGCCACCAACCGACAGGGGACCGAGACCCAGTACTTC.

This clonotype appeared a single time. This chain uses TRBV15 with TRBJ2-7, with D hard to call. Per germline, CDR1 LNHNV and CDR2 YYDKDF (reference sequence). The V end was cut by 0 bases, the J end by 0 bases, with 9 bases between. The CDR3 sequence is 15 residues long. CDR3 DNA: TGTGCCACCAGCAGAGACGCGAGCACCTCCTACGAGCAGTACTTC. This translates into CATSRDASTSYEQYF.

V is TRBV5-1 and J is TRBJ1-4; no reliable D call. The ends were cut back, 6 bases at V and 4 bases at J, with 10 bases in the middle. The CDR3 runs to 13 residues. Germline loops: CDR1 SGHRS, CDR2 YFSETQ. The CDR3 nucleotides are TGCGCCAGCAAACCTCTTCTTAATGAAAAACTGTTTTTT. It translates to CASKPLLNEKLFF. Complete variable domain (other parts from reference TRBV5-1 and TRBJ1-4): KAGVTQTPRYLIKTRGQQVTLSCSPISGHRSVSWYQQTPGQGLQFLFEYFSETQRNKGNFPGRFSGRQFSNSRSEMNVSTLELGDSALYLCASKPLLNEKLFFGSGTQLSVL.

This chain links TRBV9 with TRBJ2-1; no definite D call. Trimming removed 1 base from V and 2 bases from J, with 7 bases in between. The CDR3 is 14 residues long. Germline V lookup: CDR1 SGDLS, CDR2 YYNGEE. The CDR3: CASSVSTPYNEQFF. The CDR3 nucleotides are TGTGCCAGCAGCGTATCTACTCCCTACAATGAGCAGTTCTTC.